These T cell receptor beta chains were read from a single sample in a study of blood T cells in healthy people across ages. From the 5' RACE reads, TCRdb called clonotypes with MiXCR, one entry per CDR3 protein. Among around 1,900,000 distinct CDR3 sequences listed, roughly two fifths were seen once. Sequencing was performed on blood. The source of these receptors is a human donor in good health. The CDR3 runs from the conserved cysteine through the conserved F or W. D genes are given only for firm matches. Only part of the rows carry a size: once, few, many, or a class if the clone is expanded.

CATSDLSAGQETQYF	TGTGCCACCAGTGATTTGTCAGCGGGCCAAGAGACCCAGTACTTC	TRBV24-1	TRBJ2-5	few	-
CSVVSVNTEAFF	TGCAGCGTTGTGTCGGTGAACACTGAAGCTTTCTTT	TRBV29-1	TRBJ1-1	-	-
CSAPDDLGEKLFF	TGCAGTGCACCCGATGACCTAGGGGAAAAACTGTTTTTT	TRBV20-1	TRBJ1-4	few	-
CASISGGSYNEQYF	TGTGCCAGCATAAGCGGGGGCTCCTACAATGAGCAGTACTTC	TRBV28	TRBJ2-5	-	TRBD2
CSARDQNRAYGYTF	TGCAGTGCTAGAGATCAGAACAGGGCCTATGGCTACACCTTC	TRBV20-1	TRBJ1-2	-	-
CASRASQGHEQYF	TGTGCCAGCAGGGCATCACAGGGACACGAGCAGTACTTC	TRBV7-9	TRBJ2-7	few	-
CASSAGRVIQYF	TGTGCCAGCAGCGCGGGGAGAGTCATTCAGTACTTC	TRBV9	TRBJ2-4	many	-
CASSLSGLAQFF	TGTGCCAGCAGCTTAAGTGGGCTAGCCCAGTTCTTC	TRBV7-2	TRBJ2-1	once	-
CSAQGLAGGNWETQYF	TGCAGTGCTCAGGGGCTAGCGGGGGGGAATTGGGAGACCCAGTACTTC	TRBV20-1	TRBJ2-5	once	TRBD2
CASSRLIAGGSYNEQFF	TGTGCCAGTAGTAGGCTCATAGCGGGGGGTTCCTACAATGAGCAGTTCTTC	TRBV19	TRBJ2-1	-	TRBD2
CASSLSGRAGGNNEQFF	TGTGCCAGCAGCTTATCGGGACGAGCGGGGGGCAACAATGAGCAGTTCTTC	TRBV11-2	TRBJ2-1	-	TRBD2
CSASTGTGGDTQYF	TGCAGCGCGTCAACCGGGACAGGGGGAGATACGCAGTATTTT	TRBV20-1	TRBJ2-3	-	TRBD1
CASSQSTDRGYEQYF	TGCGCCAGCAGCCAATCTACCGACAGGGGGTACGAGCAGTACTTC	TRBV4-1	TRBJ2-7	few	TRBD1
CASSLAWGFNTEAFF	TGCGCCAGCAGCTTGGCCTGGGGTTTTAACACTGAAGCTTTCTTT	TRBV5-1	TRBJ1-1	few	-
CASSQVFGMGSYEQYF	TGCGCCAGCAGCCAAGTATTTGGGATGGGGTCCTACGAGCAGTACTTC	TRBV4-3	TRBJ2-7	-	-
CASSQGGGRTDTQYF	TGCGCCAGCAGCCAAGGCGGGGGGCGCACAGATACGCAGTATTTT	TRBV4-3	TRBJ2-3	-	TRBD2
CASSLYGRTLSGLFEYNEQFF	TGTGCCAGCAGTTTGTACGGGAGGACCCTGTCGGGACTCTTTGAGTACAATGAGCAGTTCTTC	TRBV27	TRBJ2-1	few	TRBD2
CSASGGPLNEQFF	TGCAGTGCTAGTGGGGGACCCCTCAATGAGCAGTTCTTC	TRBV20-1	TRBJ2-1	-	-
CSAGAPGGTEAFF	TGCAGTGCAGGAGCTCCAGGGGGCACTGAAGCTTTCTTT	TRBV20-1	TRBJ1-1	-	TRBD1
CSVATGNSPLHF	TGCAGCGTTGCTACCGGTAATTCACCCCTCCACTTT	TRBV29-1	TRBJ1-6	-	-
CASSFTAQGSQYF	TGTGCCAGCAGCTTTACGGCACAGGGTTCGCAGTATTTT	TRBV7-3	TRBJ2-3	-	-
CASSFDRGSTDTQYF	TGTGCCAGCAGTTTCGACAGGGGTTCGACAGATACGCAGTATTTT	TRBV28	TRBJ2-3	few	TRBD1
CASSPVQGTDTQYF	TGTGCCAGCTCACCTGTGCAGGGCACAGATACGCAGTATTTT	TRBV18	TRBJ2-3	-	-
CSARKLAGGLEEQYF	TGCAGTGCTAGGAAACTAGCGGGGGGCCTAGAAGAGCAGTACTTC	TRBV20-1	TRBJ2-7	few	TRBD2
CASSVGGSVQFF	TGTGCCAGCTCAGTGGGGGGCAGTGTGCAGTTCTTC	TRBV11-3	TRBJ2-1	once	-
CASSPGFSTDEQFF	TGTGCCAGCAGCCCGGGATTTAGTACGGATGAGCAGTTCTTC	TRBV11-1	TRBJ2-1	-	-
CAISEGAVNGYTF	TGTGCCATCAGTGAAGGGGCGGTGAATGGCTACACCTTC	TRBV10-3	TRBJ1-2	-	-
CSVDTGDTYEQYF	TGCAGCGTTGATACGGGGGATACCTACGAGCAGTACTTC	TRBV29-1	TRBJ2-7	few	-
CASTLGPQGSYGYTF	TGTGCCAGCACCCTGGGCCCCCAGGGCAGCTATGGCTACACCTTC	TRBV6-2/TRBV6-3	TRBJ1-2	few	-
CASSIRNQPQHF	TGTGCCAGTAGTATCCGCAATCAGCCCCAGCATTTT	TRBV19	TRBJ1-5	-	-
CATRGSSLFEAFF	TGTGCCACCCGCGGGAGCAGTTTATTCGAAGCTTTCTTT	TRBV7-2	TRBJ1-1	-	-
CASSGAMNTEAFF	TGCGCCAGCAGCGGAGCCATGAACACTGAAGCTTTCTTT	TRBV4-3	TRBJ1-1	few	-
CASSSRTGRNTEAFF	TGTGCCAGCAGCAGTAGGACAGGCCGCAACACTGAAGCTTTCTTT	TRBV7-9	TRBJ1-1	-	TRBD1
CASSQVRGGFDEQFF	TGTGCCAGCAGCCAAGTACGGGGGGGTTTCGATGAGCAGTTCTTC	TRBV3-1	TRBJ2-1	-	TRBD2
CASTITDTQYF	TGTGCCAGCACTATCACAGATACGCAGTATTTT	TRBV7-3	TRBJ2-3	many	-
CASNPDSETYNEQFF	TGTGCCAGCAACCCGGACAGCGAGACCTACAATGAGCAGTTCTTC	TRBV9	TRBJ2-1	-	-
CASSLDQGTWETQYF	TGTGCCAGCAGCTTAGATCAGGGGACTTGGGAGACCCAGTACTTC	TRBV11-2	TRBJ2-5	-	-